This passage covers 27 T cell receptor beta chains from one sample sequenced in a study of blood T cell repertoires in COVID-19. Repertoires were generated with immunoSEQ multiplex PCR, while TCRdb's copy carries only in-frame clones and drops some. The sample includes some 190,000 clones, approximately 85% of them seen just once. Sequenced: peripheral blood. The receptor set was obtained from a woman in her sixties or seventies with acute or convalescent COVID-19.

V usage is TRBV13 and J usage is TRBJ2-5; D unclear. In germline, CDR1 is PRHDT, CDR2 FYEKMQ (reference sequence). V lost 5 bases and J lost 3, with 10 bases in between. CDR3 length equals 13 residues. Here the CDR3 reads CASSDRLEETQYF. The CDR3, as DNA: TGTGCCAGCAGCGACCGACTGGAAGAGACCCAGTACTTC. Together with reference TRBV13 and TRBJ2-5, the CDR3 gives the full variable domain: AAGVIQSPRHLIKEKRETATLKCYPIPRHDTVYWYQQGPGQDPQFLISFYEKMQSDKGSIPDRFSAQQFSDYHSELNMSSLELGDSALYFCASSDRLEETQYFGPGTRLLVL.

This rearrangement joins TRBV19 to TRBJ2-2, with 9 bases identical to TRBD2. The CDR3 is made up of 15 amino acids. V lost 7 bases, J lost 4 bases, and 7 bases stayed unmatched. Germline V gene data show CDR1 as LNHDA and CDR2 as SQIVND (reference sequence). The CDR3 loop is CASTKPGLATGELFF. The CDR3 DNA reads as TGTGCCAGTACTAAACCGGGACTAGCCACCGGGGAGCTGTTTTTT. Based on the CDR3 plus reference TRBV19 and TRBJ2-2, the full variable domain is DGGITQSPKYLFRKEGQNVTLSCEQNLNHDAMYWYRQDPGQGLRLIYYSQIVNDFQKGDIAEGYSVSREKKESFPLTVTSAQKNPTAFYLCASTKPGLATGELFFGEGSRLTVL.

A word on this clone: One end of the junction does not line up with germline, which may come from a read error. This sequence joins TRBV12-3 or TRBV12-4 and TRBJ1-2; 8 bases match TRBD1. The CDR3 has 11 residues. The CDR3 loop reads CASSFQGAYAF. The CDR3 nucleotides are TGTGCCAGCAGTTTCCAGGGGGCATACGCCTTC.

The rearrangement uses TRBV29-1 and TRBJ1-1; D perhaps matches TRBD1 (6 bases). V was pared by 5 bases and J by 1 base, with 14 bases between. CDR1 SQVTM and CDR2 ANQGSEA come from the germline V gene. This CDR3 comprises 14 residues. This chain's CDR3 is CSVNERGQNTEAFF. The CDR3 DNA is TGCAGCGTTAATGAAAGGGGACAGAACACTGAAGCTTTCTTT.

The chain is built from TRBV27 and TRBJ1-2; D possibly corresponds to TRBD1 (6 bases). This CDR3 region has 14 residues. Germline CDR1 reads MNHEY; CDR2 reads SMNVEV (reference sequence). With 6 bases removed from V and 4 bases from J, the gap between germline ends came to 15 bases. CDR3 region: CASRSLQGTYGYTF. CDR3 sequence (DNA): TGTGCCAGCAGATCCTTACAGGGCACCTATGGCTACACCTTC.

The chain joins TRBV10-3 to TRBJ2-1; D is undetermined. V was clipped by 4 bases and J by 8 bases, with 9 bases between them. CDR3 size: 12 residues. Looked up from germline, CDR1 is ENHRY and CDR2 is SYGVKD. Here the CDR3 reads CAISGQFDEQFF. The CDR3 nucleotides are TGTGCCATCAGTGGCCAGTTCGATGAGCAGTTCTTC.

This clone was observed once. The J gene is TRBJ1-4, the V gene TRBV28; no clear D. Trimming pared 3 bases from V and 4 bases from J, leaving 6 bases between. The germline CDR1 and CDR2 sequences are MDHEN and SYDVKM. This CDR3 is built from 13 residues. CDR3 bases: TGTGCCAGCAGTTTTGCGGTTAATGAAAAACTGTTTTTT. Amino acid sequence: CASSFAVNEKLFF.

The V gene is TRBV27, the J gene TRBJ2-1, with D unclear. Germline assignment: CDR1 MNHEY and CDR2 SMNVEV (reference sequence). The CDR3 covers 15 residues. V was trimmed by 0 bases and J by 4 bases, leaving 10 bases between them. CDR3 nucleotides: TGTGCCAGCAGTTTATCAGGAACTATATACAATGAGCAGTTCTTC. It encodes CASSLSGTIYNEQFF.

The CDR3 nucleotides are TGTGCCAGCAGTTACGAGGTGTTATACAATGAGCAGTTCTTC. As protein: CASSYEVLYNEQFF. The chain employs TRBV6-2 or TRBV6-3 and TRBJ2-1; D is unresolved. CDR3 size: 14 residues. V lost 2 bases, J lost 4 bases, and 9 bases lay in between. Germline CDR1 MNHEY, CDR2 SVGEGT.

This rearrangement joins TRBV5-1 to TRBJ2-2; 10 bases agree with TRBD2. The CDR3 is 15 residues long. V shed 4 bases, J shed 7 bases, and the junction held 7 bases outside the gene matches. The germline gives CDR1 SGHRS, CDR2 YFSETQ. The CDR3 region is CASSQLAGEVGELFF. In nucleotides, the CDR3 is TGCGCCAGCAGCCAGCTAGCGGGAGAGGTCGGGGAGCTGTTTTTT.

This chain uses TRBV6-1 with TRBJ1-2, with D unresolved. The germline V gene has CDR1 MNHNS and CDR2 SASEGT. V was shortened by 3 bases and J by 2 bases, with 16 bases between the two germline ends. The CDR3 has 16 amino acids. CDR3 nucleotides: TGTGCCAGCAGTGAGCTGCCGGGTCCCCCAAACTATGGCTACACCTTC. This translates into CASSELPGPPNYGYTF.

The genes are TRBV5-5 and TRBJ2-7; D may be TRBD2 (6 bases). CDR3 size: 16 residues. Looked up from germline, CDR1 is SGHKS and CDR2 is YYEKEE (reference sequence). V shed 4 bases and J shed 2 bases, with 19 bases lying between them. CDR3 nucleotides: TGTGCCAGCAGCCTGGGGCCGGGAGACCAGGCCTACGAGCAGTACTTC. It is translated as CASSLGPGDQAYEQYF.

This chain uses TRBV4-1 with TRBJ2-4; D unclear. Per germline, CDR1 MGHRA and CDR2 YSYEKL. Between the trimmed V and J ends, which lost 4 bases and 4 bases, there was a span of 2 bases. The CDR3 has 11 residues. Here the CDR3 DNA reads TGCGCCAGCAGCCCGAAAAACATTCAGTACTTC. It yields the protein CASSPKNIQYF.

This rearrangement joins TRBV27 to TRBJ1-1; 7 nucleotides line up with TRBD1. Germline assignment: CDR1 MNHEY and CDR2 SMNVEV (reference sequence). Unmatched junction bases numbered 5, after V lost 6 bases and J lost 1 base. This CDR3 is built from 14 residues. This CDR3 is CASRTGPGNTEAFF. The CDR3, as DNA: TGTGCCAGCAGGACAGGGCCGGGGAACACTGAAGCTTTCTTT.

The CDR3 sequence: CASSLVLAGGPGELFF. CDR3 DNA sequence: TGCGCCAGCAGCTTGGTGTTAGCGGGAGGACCCGGGGAGCTGTTTTTT. This chain links TRBV5-1 with TRBJ2-2; 10 positions agree with TRBD2. The CDR3 runs to 16 residues. Germline CDR1 and CDR2: SGHRS and YFSETQ. V lost 0 bases, J lost 6 bases, and 5 bases stayed unmatched.

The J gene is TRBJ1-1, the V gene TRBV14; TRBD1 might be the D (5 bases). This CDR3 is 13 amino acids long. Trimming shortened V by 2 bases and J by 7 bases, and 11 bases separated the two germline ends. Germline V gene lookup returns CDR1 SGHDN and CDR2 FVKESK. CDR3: CASSQPPGLEAFF. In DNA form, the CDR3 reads TGTGCCAGCAGCCAACCCCCGGGACTTGAAGCTTTCTTT.

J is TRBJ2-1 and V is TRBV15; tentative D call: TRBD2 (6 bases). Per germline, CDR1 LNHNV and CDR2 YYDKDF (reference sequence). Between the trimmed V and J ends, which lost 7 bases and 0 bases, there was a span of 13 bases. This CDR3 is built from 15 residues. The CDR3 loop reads CATNWDSNSYNEQFF. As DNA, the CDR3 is TGTGCCACCAACTGGGACTCGAACTCCTACAATGAGCAGTTCTTC. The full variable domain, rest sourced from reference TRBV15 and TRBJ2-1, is DAMVIQNPRYQVTQFGKPVTLSCSQTLNHNVMYWYQQKSSQAPKLLFHYYDKDFNNEADTPDNFQSRRPNTSFCFLDIRSPGLGDTAMYLCATNWDSNSYNEQFFGPGTRLTVL.

CDR3 coding DNA: TGTGCCAGCAGCTTTGTAGCGAACAATGAGCAGTTCTTC. It codes for CASSFVANNEQFF. The chain couples TRBV5-4 to TRBJ2-1; possible D gene TRBD2, 5 bases. Germline CDR1 reads SGHNT; CDR2 reads YYREEE (reference sequence). There are 13 residues in the CDR3. With 2 bases removed from V and 5 bases from J, the gap between germline ends came to 8 bases.

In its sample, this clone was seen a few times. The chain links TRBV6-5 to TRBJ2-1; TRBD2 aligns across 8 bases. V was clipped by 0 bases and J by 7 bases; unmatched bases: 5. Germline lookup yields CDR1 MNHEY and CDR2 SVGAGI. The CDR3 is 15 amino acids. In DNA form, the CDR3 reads TGTGCCAGCAGTTACTCTTCGGGAGGGCCAAATGAGCAGTTCTTC. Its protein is CASSYSSGGPNEQFF.

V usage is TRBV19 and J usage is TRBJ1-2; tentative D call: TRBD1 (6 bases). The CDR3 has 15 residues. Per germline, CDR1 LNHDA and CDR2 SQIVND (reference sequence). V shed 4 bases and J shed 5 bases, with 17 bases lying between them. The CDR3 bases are TGTGCCAGTAGTACGTTGGGGGCACCTTTTTATGGCTACACCTTC. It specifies CASSTLGAPFYGYTF.

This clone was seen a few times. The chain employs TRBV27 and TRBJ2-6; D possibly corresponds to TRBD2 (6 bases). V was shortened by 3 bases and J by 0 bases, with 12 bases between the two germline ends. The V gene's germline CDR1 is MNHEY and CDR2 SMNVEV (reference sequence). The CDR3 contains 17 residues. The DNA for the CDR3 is TGTGCCAGCAGTTTTTTCGGGAGCAACTCTGGGGCCAACGTCCTGACTTTC. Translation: CASSFFGSNSGANVLTF.

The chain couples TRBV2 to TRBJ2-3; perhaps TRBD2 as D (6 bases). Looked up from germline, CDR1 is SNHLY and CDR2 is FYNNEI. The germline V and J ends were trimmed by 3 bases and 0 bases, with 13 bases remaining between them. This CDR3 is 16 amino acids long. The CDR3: CASSDIRGVSTDTQYF. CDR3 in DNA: TGTGCCAGCAGTGATATTCGCGGGGTTAGCACAGATACGCAGTATTTT.

The CDR3 bases are TGTGCCAGCAGCCGGGACAGGGGGAAGCCAACTGAAGCTTTCTTT. It yields the protein CASSRDRGKPTEAFF. The V call is TRBV7-9, the J call TRBJ1-1, with 11 bases aligning to TRBD1. V shed 5 bases and J 5 bases; nucleotides not matched to a gene: 7. This CDR3 has 15 residues. The germline V gene has CDR1 SEHNR and CDR2 FQNEAQ (reference sequence).

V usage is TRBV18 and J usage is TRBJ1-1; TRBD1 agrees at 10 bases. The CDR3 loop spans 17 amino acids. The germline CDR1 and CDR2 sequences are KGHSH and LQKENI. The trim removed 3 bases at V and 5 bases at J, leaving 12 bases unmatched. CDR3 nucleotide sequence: TGTGCCAGCTCACCTAGGACAGGGGGTCCGGGGGCGACTGAAGCTTTCTTT. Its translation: CASSPRTGGPGATEAFF.

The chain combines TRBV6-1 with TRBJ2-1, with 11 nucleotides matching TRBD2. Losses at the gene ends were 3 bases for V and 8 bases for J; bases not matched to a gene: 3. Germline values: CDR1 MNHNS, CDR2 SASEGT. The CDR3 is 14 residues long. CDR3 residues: CASSDTSGRDEQFF. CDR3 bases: TGTGCCAGCAGTGACACTAGCGGGAGAGATGAGCAGTTCTTC.

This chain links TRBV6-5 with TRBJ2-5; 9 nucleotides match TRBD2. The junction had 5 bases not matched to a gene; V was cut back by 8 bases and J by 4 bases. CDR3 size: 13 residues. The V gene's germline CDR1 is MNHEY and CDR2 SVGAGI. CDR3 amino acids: CASLLAGSETQYF. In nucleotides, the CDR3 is TGTGCCAGCCTTCTAGCGGGATCAGAGACCCAGTACTTC.

The CDR3: CATQGSSYNEQFF. In nucleotides, the CDR3 is TGTGCCACCCAGGGGAGCTCCTACAATGAGCAGTTCTTC. The chain employs TRBV27 and TRBJ2-1, with D tentatively TRBD1 (6 bases). The germline V and J ends were trimmed by 10 bases and 0 bases, with 10 bases remaining between them. The CDR3 runs to 13 residues. Germline V CDR1 and CDR2: MNHEY, SMNVEV (reference sequence).